This T cell receptor (beta chain) was sequenced for a study of T-cell reconstitution after alpha-beta-depleted transplantation in children. The CDR3 spans 14 residues. Trimming shortened V by 5 bases and J by 4 bases, and 12 bases separated the two germline ends. The germline CDR1 and CDR2 sequences are GTSNPN and SVGIG (reference sequence). Preparation of the TCRbeta library used unique molecular identifiers. TCRdb itself ran the PCR reads through MiXCR, one entry per CDR3 protein. Among about 400,000 distinct CDR3 sequences listed, around 21% were seen once. This chain joins TRBV30 and TRBJ2-6; TRBD1 is a possible D gene (6 bases). The sequence derives from a human donor who donated a stem cell graft to a child with acute myeloid leukemia. The material sequenced was PBMCs from the stem cell graft donor, taken from the stem cell graft. CDR3 loop: CAWSSGVGANVLTF. The CDR3 DNA is TGTGCCTGGTCCTCAGGGGTAGGGGCCAACGTCCTGACTTTC.